These 8 T cell receptor beta chains were sequenced from one sample in a study of T cells in Graves' hyperthyroidism and ophthalmopathy. RNA transcripts yielded amplified TCR beta CDR3 regions. A first-round RT-PCR of the TCR CDR3 used the HTBI primer set. Using its own MiXCR run on the multiplex PCR reads, TCRdb lists one record per CDR3 protein. This sample has around 380,000 distinct CDR3 sequences, with less than 15% found just once. The sample consisted of blood. These receptors all stem from a man aged 25-45 years with Graves' hyperthyroidism that later progressed to Graves' ophthalmopathy.

This clonotype was seen many times. The V call is TRBV11-2, the J call TRBJ2-7; no definite D call. CDR1 is SGHAT and CDR2 is FQNNGV in the germline V gene. Trimming cost V 0 bases and J 3 bases, with 9 bases left between them. CDR3 size: 14 residues. CDR3 residues: CASSLEAAFYEQYF. Written as DNA, the CDR3 is TGTGCCAGCAGCTTAGAGGCAGCTTTCTACGAGCAGTACTTC.

At least ten counts were recorded for this clonotype. The chain has TRBV7-8 and TRBJ1-5; TRBD1 matches at 7 bases. Per the germline V gene, CDR1 is SGHVS and CDR2 is FQNEAQ. The CDR3 contains 15 residues. Trimming removed 4 bases from V and 3 bases from J; junction bases left unmatched: 6. The CDR3, as DNA: TGTGCCAGCAGCTACCGGACAGGCCCCAATCAGCCCCAGCATTTT. Its protein is CASSYRTGPNQPQHF. Supplemented by reference TRBV7-8 and TRBJ1-5, the full variable domain reads GAGVSQSPRYKVAKRGQDVALRCDPISGHVSLFWYQQALGQGPEFLTYFQNEAQLDKSGLPSDRFFAERPEGSVSTLKIQRTQQEDSAVYLCASSYRTGPNQPQHFGDGTRLSIL.

This clonotype was counted ten times or more. The rearrangement links TRBV7-2 to TRBJ2-3; 10 bases map to TRBD1. Trimming cost V 6 bases and J 10 bases; bases outside gene matches: 7. The CDR3 runs to 13 residues. Germline CDR1 reads SGHTA; CDR2 reads FQGNSA. CDR3 protein: CASRAPGQGSQYF. CDR3 bases: TGTGCCAGCAGAGCTCCGGGACAGGGGTCGCAGTATTTT.

The chain links TRBV27 to TRBJ2-1; 7 positions agree with TRBD2. The junction had 7 bases not matched to a gene; V was cut back by 2 bases and J by 0 bases. Germline V gene lookup returns CDR1 MNHEY and CDR2 SMNVEV (reference sequence). This CDR3 is 17 amino acids long. The CDR3 DNA sequence: TGTGCCAGCAGTTTAGGGGGGGGGTCGAGCTCCTACAATGAGCAGTTCTTC. It yields the protein CASSLGGGSSSYNEQFF.

Note on this clonotype: One base away lies a much larger clone, so this may be a sequencing read error. The chain combines TRBV30 with TRBJ2-3, with D perhaps TRBD2 (6 bases). CDR1 GTSNPN and CDR2 SVGIG come from the germline V gene (reference sequence). V was cut by 4 bases and J by 4 bases, with 12 bases left in between. The CDR3 loop spans 13 amino acids. CDR3 in amino acids: CAWNGSGSDTQYF. The CDR3, as DNA: TGTGCCTGGAACGGGAGCGGGTCAGATACGCAGTATTTT. The full variable domain, rest sourced from reference TRBV30 and TRBJ2-3, is SQTIHQWPATLVQPVGSPLSLECTVEGTSNPNLYWYRQAAGRGLQLLFYSVGIGQISSEVPQNLSASRPQDRQFILSSKKLLLSDSGFYLCAWNGSGSDTQYFGPGTRLTVL.

This sequence joins TRBV19 and TRBJ2-2, with TRBD1 identical over 8 bases. The CDR3 is 16 amino acids. Unmatched junction bases numbered 5, after V lost 2 bases and J lost 3 bases. Germline CDR1 and CDR2: LNHDA and SQIVND (reference sequence). CDR3 coding DNA: TGTGCCAGTAGTATATACAGGGGGAAAGACACCGGGGAGCTGTTTTTT. Translation: CASSIYRGKDTGELFF.

Comment on this clonotype: A much larger clone is a single base away; this may be a read error. The chain has TRBV6-1 and TRBJ2-2; no definite D call. From germline, CDR1 is MNHNS and CDR2 SASEGT. Between the trimmed V and J ends, which lost 6 bases and 3 bases, there was a span of 14 bases. The CDR3 consists of 15 residues. The CDR3 nucleotides read TGTGCCAGCAGAGGGCTGTTGGATGACACCGGGGAGCTGTTTTTT. Amino acids: CASRGLLDDTGELFF.

At least ten counts were recorded for this clonotype. This chain connects TRBV24-1 to TRBJ1-2, with D maybe TRBD1 (5 bases). The CDR3 runs to 11 residues. V dropped 9 bases and J dropped 8 bases, with 12 bases sitting between them. CDR1 and CDR2 from the germline V gene are KGHDR and SFDVKD. The CDR3 coding sequence is TGTGCCACCGGTTCAGGGTGGGGCTACACCTTC. Residues: CATGSGWGYTF.